These 30 T cell receptor beta chains were sequenced from one sample in a study of blood T cell repertoires in COVID-19. The method was immunoSEQ multiplex PCR; TCRdb's version includes in-frame clones alone and lacks a portion of them. The sample includes approximately 220,000 clones, approximately 86% of them seen just once. The sequenced material came from PBMCs or T cells enriched from blood (not recorded which). These receptors all come from a woman under 40 who had been exposed to COVID-19.

The chain recombines TRBV23-1 with TRBJ1-5, with TRBD1 identical over 7 bases. Being an ORF, TRBV23-1 has a function that is uncertain. The CDR3 covers 16 residues. J was trimmed by 5 bases and V by 3 bases; bases with no gene match: 10. CDR3 in amino acids: CASSHPRTGGHQPQHF. As DNA, the CDR3 is TGCGCCAGCAGTCACCCGCGGACAGGAGGGCATCAGCCCCAGCATTTT.

This clone was observed once. V gene TRBV24-1 combines with J gene TRBJ2-3, with D unclear. CDR1 and CDR2 from the germline V gene are KGHDR and SFDVKD. V lost 3 bases and J 2 bases, leaving 17 bases between the germline ends. This CDR3 spans 17 amino acids. The CDR3 region is CATSDRDQLPFTDTQYF. CDR3 in DNA: TGTGCCACCAGTGATCGAGACCAACTACCCTTCACAGATACGCAGTATTTT.

The chain joins TRBV30 to TRBJ2-3; D possibly corresponds to TRBD2 (5 bases). From germline, CDR1 is GTSNPN and CDR2 SVGIG (reference sequence). The CDR3 covers 12 residues. The V end lost 0 bases, the J end lost 6 bases, and 7 bases lay between the germline ends. This CDR3 is CAWSVGGDTQYF. The CDR3 DNA sequence: TGTGCCTGGAGTGTAGGAGGTGATACGCAGTATTTT. The full variable domain, with the rest looked up from reference TRBV30 and TRBJ2-3, is SQTIHQWPATLVQPVGSPLSLECTVEGTSNPNLYWYRQAAGRGLQLLFYSVGIGQISSEVPQNLSASRPQDRQFILSSKKLLLSDSGFYLCAWSVGGDTQYFGPGTRLTVL.

This chain links TRBV11-3 with TRBJ1-2, with unresolved D. V lost 2 bases and J lost 6, with 7 bases in between. The CDR3 covers 12 residues. From germline, CDR1 is SGHNT and CDR2 YENEEA. The CDR3 DNA is TGTGCCAGCAGCTTACGGGGAGATGGCTACACCTTC. As protein: CASSLRGDGYTF. The whole variable domain, filled in from reference TRBV11-3 and TRBJ1-2, reads EAGVVQSPRYKIIEKKQPVAFWCNPISGHNTLYWYLQNLGQGPELLIRYENEEAVDDSQLPKDRFSAERLKGVDSTLKIQPAELGDSAVYLCASSLRGDGYTFGSGTRLTVV.

This clone has only a few counts. V is TRBV29-1 and J is TRBJ1-4; D gene uncertain. Germline V gene lookup returns CDR1 SQVTM and CDR2 ANQGSEA. V lost 7 bases, J lost 8 bases, and 17 bases lay in between. CDR3 length: 13 amino acids. This CDR3 is CSAASSGMEKLFF. DNA for the CDR3: TGCAGCGCTGCGTCCAGCGGAATGGAAAAACTGTTTTTT.

The chain couples TRBV5-1 to TRBJ1-4, with 9 bases fitting TRBD1. Germline trimming cut 4 bases from V and 12 bases from J; bases unmatched to any gene: 16. Per germline, CDR1 SGHRS and CDR2 YFSETQ. The CDR3 is made up of 16 amino acids. This chain's CDR3 is CASSPVAGQGWLELFF. For the CDR3, the DNA is TGCGCCAGCAGCCCCGTCGCGGGACAGGGTTGGCTGGAACTGTTTTTT.

Remarks on this clone: Germline is not matched at one junction end, which may reflect a read error. V usage is TRBV6-5 and J usage is TRBJ2-7; 8 positions agree with TRBD1. Germline V lookup: CDR1 MNHEY, CDR2 SVGAGI. The length of the CDR3 is 10 residues. The CDR3 sequence: CASRDRAGNF. The CDR3 DNA is TGTGCCAGCAGGGACAGGGCGGGTAACTTC.

This clone was seen just once. The rearrangement links TRBV29-1 to TRBJ1-2, with D perhaps matching TRBD1 (5 bases). The CDR3 contains 14 residues. The V gene's germline CDR1 is SQVTM and CDR2 ANQGSEA. Trimming shortened V by 1 base and J by 0 bases, and 9 bases separated the two germline ends. In DNA, the CDR3 is TGCAGCGTTGAAGGCCAGGGTACTAACTATGGCTACACCTTC. Translation: CSVEGQGTNYGYTF.

The V gene is TRBV25-1, the J gene TRBJ1-1, with a tentative D call TRBD1 (5 bases). The CDR3 spans 13 residues. The germline gives CDR1 MGHDK, CDR2 SYGVNS. The V end was cut by 4 bases, the J end by 1 base, with 7 bases between. CDR3 coding DNA: TGTGCCAGCAGTGTACAGGAGAACACTGAAGCTTTCTTT. This sequence encodes CASSVQENTEAFF.

This clone was observed once. The CDR3 here is CASSRRGARTDTQYF. The CDR3 region has the DNA TGTGCCAGCAGCCGACGGGGGGCCAGGACAGATACGCAGTATTTT. V and J are TRBV7-3 and TRBJ2-3, with D tentatively TRBD2 (7 bases). Germline V CDR1 and CDR2: SGHTA, FQGTGA. CDR3 length: 15 amino acids. V was pared by 5 bases and J by 3 bases, with 15 bases between.

DNA of the CDR3: TGTGCCAGCAGCGTCCCGAGCTCCTATAATTCACCCCTCCACTTT. As protein: CASSVPSSYNSPLHF. The chain joins TRBV28 to TRBJ1-6; D unresolved. This CDR3 is built from 15 residues. V lost 6 bases to trimming and J lost 0 bases, with 9 bases between them. Germline-derived CDR1 and CDR2 are MDHEN and SYDVKM.

As for this clone: Other DNA sequences within the sample encode an identical CDR3. The chain joins TRBV12-3 or TRBV12-4 to TRBJ2-7; 9 bases are a match to TRBD1. This CDR3 region has 13 residues. The ends lost 6 bases at V and 4 bases at J; junction bases unmatched: 4. DNA for the CDR3: TGTGCCAGCAGCCCGGGGACAGGGTACGAGCAGTACTTC. Protein sequence: CASSPGTGYEQYF.

The rearrangement uses TRBV5-4 and TRBJ1-6, with a weak D call TRBD1 (5 bases). V lost 0 bases and J 10 bases, leaving 17 bases between the germline ends. The CDR3 has 16 residues. Per germline, CDR1 SGHNT and CDR2 YYREEE (reference sequence). The CDR3 sequence: CASSLGDSGGRSPLHF. CDR3 DNA sequence: TGTGCCAGCAGCTTGGGAGATTCGGGGGGAAGGTCACCCCTCCACTTT.

This sequence joins TRBV5-1 and TRBJ2-1; TRBD2 matches 9 bases. Germline V gives CDR1 SGHRS, CDR2 YFSETQ. V shed 7 bases, J shed 5 bases, and the junction held 13 bases outside the gene matches. The CDR3 sequence is 16 residues long. CDR3 sequence reads: CASCTQGAGGNNEQFF. For the CDR3, the DNA is TGCGCCAGCTGCACCCAAGGTGCGGGGGGGAACAATGAGCAGTTCTTC.

The chain recombines TRBV7-8 with TRBJ2-7, with D possibly matching TRBD1 (5 bases). V was pared by 5 bases and J by 0 bases, with 23 bases between. The CDR3 runs 18 residues. Looked up from germline, CDR1 is SGHVS and CDR2 is FQNEAQ. CDR3 region: CASSIPRSPIDSSYEQYF. The CDR3 DNA is TGTGCCAGCAGCATTCCTCGGTCTCCAATCGACAGCTCCTACGAGCAGTACTTC.

In DNA form, the CDR3 reads TGCGCCAGCACAACCGGGACAGGGACCCACACCGGGGAGCTGTTTTTT. This encodes CASTTGTGTHTGELFF. The J gene is TRBJ2-2, the V gene TRBV5-1; 9 bases line up with TRBD1. CDR3 length equals 16 residues. The germline gives CDR1 SGHRS, CDR2 YFSETQ. J was trimmed by 3 bases and V by 6 bases; bases with no gene match: 9.

A word on this clone: This may be a read error, as it is one base from a much larger clone. Other nucleotide sequences from this sample produce the same CDR3. The V and J genes are TRBV7-2 and TRBJ1-2; a weak D match, TRBD1 (6 bases). The CDR3 has 15 amino acids. Deletions cut 6 bases from V and 4 bases from J, with 18 bases between. Germline assignment: CDR1 SGHTA and CDR2 FQGNSA. DNA of the CDR3: TGTGCCAGCAGGACAAGAGCAGGGGTCGTCTATGGCTACACCTTC. The encoded protein is CASRTRAGVVYGYTF.

V is TRBV27 and J is TRBJ1-2; TRBD1 might be the D (6 bases). V was pared by 6 bases and J by 6 bases, with 17 bases between. There are 14 residues in the CDR3. The germline V gene has CDR1 MNHEY and CDR2 SMNVEV (reference sequence). The CDR3, as DNA: TGTGCCAGCAGCCACGTGGGGGGGGCACATGGCTACACCTTC. It translates to CASSHVGGAHGYTF.

This sequence joins TRBV24-1 and TRBJ1-1; TRBD1 agrees at 8 bases. CDR3 length equals 14 residues. Trimming at V came to 1 base and at J to 11 bases, leaving 8 bases not matched to a gene. Germline CDR1 KGHDR, CDR2 SFDVKD. The CDR3 protein is CATSDFTGGMGAFF. The DNA of the CDR3 is TGTGCCACCAGTGATTTTACAGGGGGAATGGGGGCTTTCTTT.

V is TRBV30 and J is TRBJ1-1; D is unclear. V lost 4 bases to trimming and J lost 6 bases, with 15 bases between them. The germline CDR1 and CDR2 sequences are GTSNPN and SVGIG (reference sequence). The CDR3 covers 13 residues. The CDR3: CAWTLQEGSEAFF. The CDR3, as DNA: TGTGCCTGGACCCTACAAGAGGGCTCTGAAGCTTTCTTT.

The rearrangement joins TRBV3-1 (or the pseudogene TRBV3-2) to TRBJ2-3; weak D call: TRBD2 (5 bases). The CDR3 spans 15 residues. Germline CDR1 is LGHDT and CDR2 is YNNKEL (reference sequence). V lost 6 bases to trimming and J lost 3 bases, with 16 bases between them. The CDR3 here is CASRNGARRTDTQYF. As DNA, the CDR3 is TGTGCCAGCAGGAATGGCGCGCGGAGGACAGATACGCAGTATTTT.

The V and J genes are TRBV3-1 (or the pseudogene TRBV3-2) and TRBJ2-1; D is possibly TRBD2 (6 bases). This CDR3 has 13 residues. Trimming pared 1 base from V and 11 bases from J, leaving 12 bases between. Germline V lookup: CDR1 LGHDT, CDR2 YNNKEL (reference sequence). In nucleotides, the CDR3 is TGTGCCAGCAGCCAAGGCGGGGCTACCCAGCAGTTCTTC. This codes for CASSQGGATQQFF.

This chain links TRBV5-8 with TRBJ2-2; the D gene is possibly TRBD2 (5 bases). The germline V gene has CDR1 SGHTS and CDR2 YDEGEE. The CDR3 length is 14 residues. The V end lost 3 bases, the J end lost 3 bases, and 9 bases lay between the germline ends. The CDR3 protein is CASSSRTDTGELFF. In nucleotides, the CDR3 is TGTGCCAGCAGCTCCCGGACTGACACCGGGGAGCTGTTTTTT.

This rearrangement joins TRBV7-3 to TRBJ2-3; perhaps TRBD1 as D (6 bases). V lost 5 bases and J 5 bases, leaving 20 bases between the germline ends. Germline V gene lookup returns CDR1 SGHTA and CDR2 FQGTGA. The CDR3 is made up of 16 amino acids. The CDR3 region is CASSQGPALRGDTQYF. DNA of the CDR3: TGTGCCAGCAGCCAGGGGCCAGCATTAAGGGGAGATACGCAGTATTTT.

The gene calls are TRBV6-5 and TRBJ2-1; 8 bases are a match to TRBD1. CDR1 and CDR2 (germline): MNHEY, SVGAGI. This CDR3 region has 13 residues. V gave up 5 bases and J gave up 9 bases; unmatched junction bases: 6. The CDR3 nucleotides are TGTGCCAGCAGTACCCGGACAGGGTCTGAGCAGTTCTTC. Encoded protein: CASSTRTGSEQFF.

The CDR3 here is CASSLDLGPNTEAFF. As DNA, the CDR3 is TGTGCCAGCAGCTTGGATCTGGGCCCGAACACTGAAGCTTTCTTT. The V and J genes are TRBV5-4 and TRBJ1-1; D gene unclear. The CDR3 consists of 15 residues. V lost 0 bases and J lost 1, with 10 bases in between. Germline loops: CDR1 SGHNT, CDR2 YYREEE (reference sequence).

V usage is TRBV6-6 and J usage is TRBJ1-5; perhaps TRBD1 as D (6 bases). The CDR3 runs to 14 residues. Germline CDR1 and CDR2: MNHNY and SVGAGI (reference sequence). The V gene lost 7 bases and the J gene lost 2 bases, with 12 bases spanning the gap. This chain's CDR3 is CASNPGTRNQPQHF. CDR3 sequence (DNA): TGTGCCAGCAACCCCGGGACACGCAATCAGCCCCAGCATTTT.

The chain uses TRBV27 and TRBJ1-1; TRBD1 matches 9 bases. The CDR3 loop spans 13 amino acids. Germline CDR1 MNHEY, CDR2 SMNVEV (reference sequence). The V gene end was trimmed by 5 bases and the J gene end by 7 bases; junction bases not matched to a gene: 5. The CDR3: CASSPPDRGEAFF. CDR3 coding DNA: TGTGCCAGCAGTCCACCGGACAGGGGTGAAGCTTTCTTT.

This clone appeared a single time. The V call is TRBV5-1, the J call TRBJ1-5; no clear D. From germline, CDR1 is SGHRS and CDR2 YFSETQ. This CDR3 has 15 residues. V gave up 4 bases and J gave up 0 bases, with 11 bases separating them. The DNA of the CDR3 is TGCGCCAGCAGCCGCGAGGGAAATAGCAATCAGCCCCAGCATTTT. It encodes CASSREGNSNQPQHF.

This clone was detected only once. This rearrangement joins TRBV9 to TRBJ2-5, with D possibly being TRBD2 (5 bases). Germline V gene data show CDR1 as SGDLS and CDR2 as YYNGEE. CDR3 length: 13 residues. With 0 bases removed from V and 5 bases from J, the gap between germline ends came to 8 bases. CDR3 sequence (DNA): TGTGCCAGCAGCGTAGGCCCGGGGGAGACCCAGTACTTC. It codes for CASSVGPGETQYF. Full variable domain (outside the CDR3, taken from reference TRBV9 and TRBJ2-5): DSGVTQTPKHLITATGQRVTLRCSPRSGDLSVYWYQQSLDQGLQFLIQYYNGEERAKGNILERFSAQQFPDLHSELNLSSLELGDSALYFCASSVGPGETQYFGPGTRLLVL.